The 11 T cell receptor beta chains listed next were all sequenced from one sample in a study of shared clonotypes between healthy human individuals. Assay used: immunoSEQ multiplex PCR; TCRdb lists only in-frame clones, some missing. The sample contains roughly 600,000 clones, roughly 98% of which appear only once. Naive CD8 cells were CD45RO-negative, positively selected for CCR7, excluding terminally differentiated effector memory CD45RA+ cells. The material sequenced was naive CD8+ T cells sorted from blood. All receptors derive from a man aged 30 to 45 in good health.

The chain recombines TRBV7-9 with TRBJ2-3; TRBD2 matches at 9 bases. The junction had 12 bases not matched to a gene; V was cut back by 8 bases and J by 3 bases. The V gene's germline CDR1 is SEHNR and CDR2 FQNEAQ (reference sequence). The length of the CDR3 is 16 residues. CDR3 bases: TGTGCCAGCGGTGTCCCTAGCGGGATTGAAACAGATACGCAGTATTTT. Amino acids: CASGVPSGIETDTQYF. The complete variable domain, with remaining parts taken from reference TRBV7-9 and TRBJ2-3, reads DTGVSQNPRHKITKRGQNVTFRCDPISEHNRLYWYRQTLGQGPEFLTYFQNEAQLEKSRLLSDRFSAERPKGSFSTLEIQRTEQGDSAMYLCASGVPSGIETDTQYFGPGTRLTVL.

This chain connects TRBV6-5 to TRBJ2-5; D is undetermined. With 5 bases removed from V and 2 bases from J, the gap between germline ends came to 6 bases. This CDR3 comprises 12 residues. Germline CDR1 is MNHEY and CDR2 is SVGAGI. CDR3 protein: CASSPTQETQYF. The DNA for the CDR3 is TGTGCCAGCAGTCCTACTCAAGAGACCCAGTACTTC.

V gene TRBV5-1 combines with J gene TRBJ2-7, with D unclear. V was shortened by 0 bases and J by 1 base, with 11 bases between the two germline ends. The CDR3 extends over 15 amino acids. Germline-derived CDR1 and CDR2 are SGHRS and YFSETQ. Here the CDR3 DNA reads TGCGCCAGCAGCTTGGTTGCTACCGTATCCTACGAGCAGTACTTC. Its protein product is CASSLVATVSYEQYF.

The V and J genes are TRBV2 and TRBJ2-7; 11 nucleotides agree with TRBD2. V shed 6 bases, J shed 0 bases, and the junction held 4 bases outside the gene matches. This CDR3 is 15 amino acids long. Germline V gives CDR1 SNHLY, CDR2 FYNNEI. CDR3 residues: CASREGLAASYEQYF. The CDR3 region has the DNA TGTGCCAGCAGAGAGGGACTAGCGGCCTCCTACGAGCAGTACTTC.

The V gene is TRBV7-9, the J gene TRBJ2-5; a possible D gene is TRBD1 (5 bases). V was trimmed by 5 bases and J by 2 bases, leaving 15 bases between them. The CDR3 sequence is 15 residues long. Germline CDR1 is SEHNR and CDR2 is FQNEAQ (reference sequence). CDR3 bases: TGTGCCAGCAGCCCCCCCAGGGTGGGACAAGAGACCCAGTACTTC. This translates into CASSPPRVGQETQYF.

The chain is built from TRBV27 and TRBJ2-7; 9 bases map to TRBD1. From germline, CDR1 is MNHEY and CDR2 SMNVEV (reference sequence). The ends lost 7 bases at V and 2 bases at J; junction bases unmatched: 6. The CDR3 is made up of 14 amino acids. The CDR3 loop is CASTLGQGAYEQYF. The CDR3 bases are TGTGCCAGCACTCTGGGACAGGGCGCCTACGAGCAGTACTTC.

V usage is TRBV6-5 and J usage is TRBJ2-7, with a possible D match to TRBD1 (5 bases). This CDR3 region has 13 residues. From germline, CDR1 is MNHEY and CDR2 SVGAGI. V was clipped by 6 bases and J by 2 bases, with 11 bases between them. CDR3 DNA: TGTGCCAGCAGCCTCACAGGAACCTACGAGCAGTACTTC. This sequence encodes CASSLTGTYEQYF.

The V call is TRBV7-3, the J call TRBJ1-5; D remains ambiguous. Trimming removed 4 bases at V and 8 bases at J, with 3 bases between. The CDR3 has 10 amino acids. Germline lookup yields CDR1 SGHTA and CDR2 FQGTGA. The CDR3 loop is CASSSEPQHF. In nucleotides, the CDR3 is TGTGCCAGCAGCTCCGAGCCCCAGCATTTT.

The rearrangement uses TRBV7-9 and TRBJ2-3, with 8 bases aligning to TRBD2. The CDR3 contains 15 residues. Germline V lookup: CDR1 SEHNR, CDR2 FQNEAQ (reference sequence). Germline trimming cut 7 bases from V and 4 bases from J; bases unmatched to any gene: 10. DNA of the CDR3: TGTGCCAGCAACCTGGGGGTTAGCGGGGCAGATACGCAGTATTTT. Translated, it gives CASNLGVSGADTQYF.

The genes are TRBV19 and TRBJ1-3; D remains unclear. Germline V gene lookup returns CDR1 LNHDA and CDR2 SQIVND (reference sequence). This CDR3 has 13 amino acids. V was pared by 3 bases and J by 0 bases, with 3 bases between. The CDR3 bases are TGTGCCAGTAGTATCGACTCTGGAAACACCATATATTTT. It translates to CASSIDSGNTIYF.

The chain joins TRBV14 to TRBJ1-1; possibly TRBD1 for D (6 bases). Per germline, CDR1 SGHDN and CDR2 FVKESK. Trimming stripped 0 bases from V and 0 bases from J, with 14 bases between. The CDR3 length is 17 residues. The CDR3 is CASSQDMGGVLNTEAFF. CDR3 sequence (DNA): TGTGCCAGCAGCCAAGATATGGGGGGCGTCCTGAACACTGAAGCTTTCTTT.